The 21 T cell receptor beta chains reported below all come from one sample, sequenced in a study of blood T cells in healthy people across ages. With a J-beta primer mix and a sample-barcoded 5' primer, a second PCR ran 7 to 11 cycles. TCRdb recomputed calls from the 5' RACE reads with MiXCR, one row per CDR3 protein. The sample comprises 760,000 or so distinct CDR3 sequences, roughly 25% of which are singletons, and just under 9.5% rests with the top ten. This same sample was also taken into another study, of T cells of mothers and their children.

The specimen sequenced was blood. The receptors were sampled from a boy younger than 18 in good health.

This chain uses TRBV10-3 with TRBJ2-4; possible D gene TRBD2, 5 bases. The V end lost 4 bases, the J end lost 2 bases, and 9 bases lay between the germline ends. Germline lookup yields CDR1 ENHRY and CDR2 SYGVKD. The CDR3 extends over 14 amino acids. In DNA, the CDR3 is TGTGCCATCAGTGGTGAGGGATCCAAAAACATTCAGTACTTC. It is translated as CAISGEGSKNIQYF.

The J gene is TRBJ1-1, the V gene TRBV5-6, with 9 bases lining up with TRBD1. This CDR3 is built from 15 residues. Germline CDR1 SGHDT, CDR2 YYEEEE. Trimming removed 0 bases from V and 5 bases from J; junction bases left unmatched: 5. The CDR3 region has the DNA TGTGCCAGCAGCTTGGGGGACAGGGTATTAACTGAAGCTTTCTTT. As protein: CASSLGDRVLTEAFF.

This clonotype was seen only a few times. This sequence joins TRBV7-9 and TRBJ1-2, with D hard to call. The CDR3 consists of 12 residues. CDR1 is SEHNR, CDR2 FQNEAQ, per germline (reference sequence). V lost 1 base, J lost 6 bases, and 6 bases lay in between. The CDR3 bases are TGTGCCAGCAGCTTAGTGGACGATGGCTACACCTTC. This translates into CASSLVDDGYTF. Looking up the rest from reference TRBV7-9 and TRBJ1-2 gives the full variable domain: DTGVSQNPRHKITKRGQNVTFRCDPISEHNRLYWYRQTLGQGPEFLTYFQNEAQLEKSRLLSDRFSAERPKGSFSTLEIQRTEQGDSAMYLCASSLVDDGYTFGSGTRLTVV.

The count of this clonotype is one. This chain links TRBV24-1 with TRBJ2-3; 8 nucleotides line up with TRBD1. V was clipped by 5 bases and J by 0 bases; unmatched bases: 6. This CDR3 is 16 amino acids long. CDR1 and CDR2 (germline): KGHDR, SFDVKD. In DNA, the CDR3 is TGTGCCACCAGTGCCCTGACAGGGGACAGCACAGATACGCAGTATTTT. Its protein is CATSALTGDSTDTQYF.

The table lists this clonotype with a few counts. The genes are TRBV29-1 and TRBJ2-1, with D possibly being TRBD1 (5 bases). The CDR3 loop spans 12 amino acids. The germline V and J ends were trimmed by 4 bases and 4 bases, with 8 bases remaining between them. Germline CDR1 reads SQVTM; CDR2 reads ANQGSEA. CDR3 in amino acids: CSVARAYNEQFF. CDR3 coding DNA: TGCAGCGTTGCCAGGGCATACAATGAGCAGTTCTTC.

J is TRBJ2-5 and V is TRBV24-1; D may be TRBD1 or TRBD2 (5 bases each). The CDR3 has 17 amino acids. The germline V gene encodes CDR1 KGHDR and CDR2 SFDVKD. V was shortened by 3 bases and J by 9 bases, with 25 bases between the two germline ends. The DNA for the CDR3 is TGTGCCACCAGTGATGCCGGGACCGGGGCGGACAAGAGACCCCAGTACTTC. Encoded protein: CATSDAGTGADKRPQYF.

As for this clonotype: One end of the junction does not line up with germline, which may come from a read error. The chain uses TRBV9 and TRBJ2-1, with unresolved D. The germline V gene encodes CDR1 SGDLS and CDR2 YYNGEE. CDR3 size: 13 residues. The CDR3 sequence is CASGVVLRGEQFF. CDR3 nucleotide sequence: TGTGCCAGCGGCGTAGTATTGAGAGGTGAGCAGTTCTTC.

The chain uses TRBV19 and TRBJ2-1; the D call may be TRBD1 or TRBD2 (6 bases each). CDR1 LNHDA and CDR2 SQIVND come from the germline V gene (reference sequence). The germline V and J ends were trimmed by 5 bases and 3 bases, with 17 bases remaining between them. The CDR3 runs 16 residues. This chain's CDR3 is CASSGGREASYNEQFF. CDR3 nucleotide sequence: TGTGCCAGTAGTGGGGGGCGAGAAGCGAGCTACAATGAGCAGTTCTTC.

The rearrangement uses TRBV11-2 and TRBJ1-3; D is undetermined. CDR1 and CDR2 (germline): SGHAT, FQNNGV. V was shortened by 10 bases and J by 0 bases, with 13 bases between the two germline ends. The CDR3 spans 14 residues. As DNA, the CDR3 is TGTGCCACCTCAGTTTTGAGCTCTGGAAACACCATATATTTT. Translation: CATSVLSSGNTIYF.

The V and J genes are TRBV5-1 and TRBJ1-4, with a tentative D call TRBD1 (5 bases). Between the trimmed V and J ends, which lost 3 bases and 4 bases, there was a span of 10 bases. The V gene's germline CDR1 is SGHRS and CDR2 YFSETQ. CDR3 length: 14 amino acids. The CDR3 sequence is CASSSRVDNEKLFF. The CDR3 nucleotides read TGCGCCAGCAGCTCCAGGGTCGATAATGAAAAACTGTTTTTT.

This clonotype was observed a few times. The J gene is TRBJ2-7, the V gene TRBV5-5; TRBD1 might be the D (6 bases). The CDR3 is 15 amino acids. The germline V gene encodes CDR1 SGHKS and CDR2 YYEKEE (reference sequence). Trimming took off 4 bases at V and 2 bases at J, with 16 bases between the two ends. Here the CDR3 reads CASSTLRDTTYEQYF. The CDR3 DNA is TGTGCCAGCAGCACATTGAGGGACACGACCTACGAGCAGTACTTC. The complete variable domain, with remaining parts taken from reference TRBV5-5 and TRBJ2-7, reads DAGVTQSPTHLIKTRGQQVTLRCSPISGHKSVSWYQQVLGQGPQFIFQYYEKEERGRGNFPDRFSARQFPNYSSELNVNALLLGDSALYLCASSTLRDTTYEQYFGPGTRLTVT.

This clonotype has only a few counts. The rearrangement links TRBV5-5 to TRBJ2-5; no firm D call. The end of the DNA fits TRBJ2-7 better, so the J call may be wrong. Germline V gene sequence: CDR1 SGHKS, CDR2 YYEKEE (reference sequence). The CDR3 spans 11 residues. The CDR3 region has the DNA TGTGCCAGCAGCTTGTACCACGAGCAGTACTTC. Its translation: CASSLYHEQYF.

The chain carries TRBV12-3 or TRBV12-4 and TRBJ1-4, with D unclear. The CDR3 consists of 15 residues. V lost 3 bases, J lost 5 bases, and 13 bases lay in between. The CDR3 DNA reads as TGTGCCAGCAGTTTCGTTGGTCCAGGCAATGAAAAACTGTTTTTT. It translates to CASSFVGPGNEKLFF.

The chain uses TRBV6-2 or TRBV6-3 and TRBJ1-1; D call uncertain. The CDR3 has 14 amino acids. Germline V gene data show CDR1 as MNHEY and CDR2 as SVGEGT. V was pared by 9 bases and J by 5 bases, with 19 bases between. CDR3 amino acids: CASFQLSRWTEAFF. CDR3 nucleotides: TGTGCCAGTTTTCAGCTGTCAAGGTGGACTGAAGCTTTCTTT.

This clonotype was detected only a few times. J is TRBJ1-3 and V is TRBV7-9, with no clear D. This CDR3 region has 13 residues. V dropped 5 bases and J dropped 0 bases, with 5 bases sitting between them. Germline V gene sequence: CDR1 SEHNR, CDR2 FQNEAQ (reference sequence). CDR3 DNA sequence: TGTGCCAGCAGCCCTGCCTCTGGAAACACCATATATTTT. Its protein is CASSPASGNTIYF.

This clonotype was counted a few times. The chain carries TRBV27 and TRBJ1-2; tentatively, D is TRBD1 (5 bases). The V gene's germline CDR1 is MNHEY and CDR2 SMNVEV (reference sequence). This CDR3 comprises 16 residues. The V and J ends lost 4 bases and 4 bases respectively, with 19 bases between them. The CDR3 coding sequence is TGTGCCAGCAGTTCGGCCGGGACCATTCTAAGCTATGGCTACACCTTC. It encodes CASSSAGTILSYGYTF.

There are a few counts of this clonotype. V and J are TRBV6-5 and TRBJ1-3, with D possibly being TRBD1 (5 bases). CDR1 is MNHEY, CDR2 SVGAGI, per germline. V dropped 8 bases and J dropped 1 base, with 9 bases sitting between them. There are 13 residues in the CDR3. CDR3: CASGGGSGNTIYF. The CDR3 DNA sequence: TGTGCCAGCGGCGGGGGTTCTGGAAACACCATATATTTT.

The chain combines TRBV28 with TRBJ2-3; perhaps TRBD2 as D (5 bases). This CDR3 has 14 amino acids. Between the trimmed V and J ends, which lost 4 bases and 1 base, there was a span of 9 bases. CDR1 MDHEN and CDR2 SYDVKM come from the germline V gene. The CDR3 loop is CASSSGFGTDTQYF. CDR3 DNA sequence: TGTGCCAGCAGTTCGGGATTTGGCACAGATACGCAGTATTTT.

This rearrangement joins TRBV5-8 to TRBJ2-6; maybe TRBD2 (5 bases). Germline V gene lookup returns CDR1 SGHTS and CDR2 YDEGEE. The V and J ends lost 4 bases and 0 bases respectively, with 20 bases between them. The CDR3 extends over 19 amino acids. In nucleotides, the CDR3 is TGTGCCAGCAGCCCACCACCGGGGTTCTATAGCTCTGGGGCCAACGTCCTGACTTTC. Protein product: CASSPPPGFYSSGANVLTF.

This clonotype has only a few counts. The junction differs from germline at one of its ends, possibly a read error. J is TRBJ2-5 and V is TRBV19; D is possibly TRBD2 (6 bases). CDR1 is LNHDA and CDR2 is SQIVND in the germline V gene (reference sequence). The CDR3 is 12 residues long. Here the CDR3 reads CASSRNRETQCF. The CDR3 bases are TGTGCCAGTAGTAGGAACCGGGAGACCCAGTGCTTC.

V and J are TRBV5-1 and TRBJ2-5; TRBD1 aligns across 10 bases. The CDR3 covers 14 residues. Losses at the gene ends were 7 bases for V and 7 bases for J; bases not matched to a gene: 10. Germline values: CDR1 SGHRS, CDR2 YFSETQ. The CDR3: CASQIGTGEGTQYF. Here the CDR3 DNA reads TGCGCCAGCCAAATCGGGACAGGGGAAGGGACCCAGTACTTC.